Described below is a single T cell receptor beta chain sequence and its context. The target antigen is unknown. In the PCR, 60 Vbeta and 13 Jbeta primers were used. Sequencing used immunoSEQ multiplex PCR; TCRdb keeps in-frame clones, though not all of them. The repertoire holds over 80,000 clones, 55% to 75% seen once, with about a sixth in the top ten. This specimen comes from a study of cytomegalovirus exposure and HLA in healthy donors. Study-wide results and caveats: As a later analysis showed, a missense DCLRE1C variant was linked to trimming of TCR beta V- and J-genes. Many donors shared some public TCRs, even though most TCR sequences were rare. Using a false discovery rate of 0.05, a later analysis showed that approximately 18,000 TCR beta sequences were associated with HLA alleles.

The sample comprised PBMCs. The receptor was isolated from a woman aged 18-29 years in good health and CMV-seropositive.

CDR3 amino acids: CASSQGGGSTGELFF. The CDR3 DNA reads TGCGCCAGCAGCCAAGGGGGGGGGTCCACCGGGGAGCTGTTTTTT. The chain uses TRBV5-1 and TRBJ2-2; possible D gene TRBD2, 7 bases. This CDR3 comprises 15 residues. The ends were cut back, 4 bases at V and 4 bases at J, with 14 bases in the middle. Germline values: CDR1 SGHRS, CDR2 YFSETQ.